This T cell receptor beta chain was identified during a study of vaccination and CD4 T cells after COVID-19. Study at large: Overlapping spike peptides served as the stimulus for the cells. These peptides came from SARS-CoV-2 and from the common cold coronaviruses HCoV-NL63, HCoV-OC43 and HCoV-229E. The authors gave control cultures a CEFX pool, an HIV-1 Nef pool, or no peptide.

Trimming cost V 4 bases and J 0 bases; bases outside gene matches: 6. CDR1 and CDR2 from the germline V gene are LGHNA and YNFKEQ. CDR3 size: 16 residues. Study-wide results and caveats: The study examined relatively few convalescent patients and included no early post-infection timepoints.

On this clonotype itself: Its antigen is as yet unknown.

Researchers used the Oncomine TCR Beta short-read assay to sequence DNA from cultured CD4+ T cells. Via MiXCR, TCRdb re-called the PCR reads, giving one row per CDR3 protein. This sample has roughly 16,000 distinct CDR3 sequences, with approximately 67% found just once. Treatment indicated: approximately 9-day PBMC culture with coronavirus spike peptide pools or control peptides (ViraFEST assay). For ViraFEST, peptide pools expanded antigen-specific T cells, after which the TCRs were sequenced. The TCR comes from a human donor who had recovered from COVID-19. J is TRBJ1-3 and V is TRBV4-2; 7 bases align to TRBD1. The sequencing sample was made of CD4+ T cells from blood, cultured in vitro. The CDR3 sequence: CASSRADRDSGNTIYF. Here the CDR3 DNA reads TGTGCCAGCAGCCGGGCAGACAGGGACTCTGGAAACACCATATATTTT.